Each of the 21 T cell receptor beta chains below was sequenced from the same sample in a study of molecular identifiers for immune sequencing clone quantification. TCRdb independently ran MiXCR on the PCR reads; one entry per CDR3 protein. The table lists about 510,000 distinct CDR3 sequences, about a fifth of them singletons, with about 0.84% in the top ten. The sample comprised naive CD8+ T cells from blood, with Jurkat cell RNA spiked in. Subset denoted: FACS-sorted CD8+CD4-CCR7+CD45RA+ naive T cells. All receptors derive from a human donor in good health. Some libraries in this study had Jurkat cell RNA spiked in.

The V and J genes are TRBV30 and TRBJ1-1; 11 bases map to TRBD1. V lost 7 bases, J lost 8 bases, and 6 bases stayed unmatched. This CDR3 comprises 12 residues. Germline V gene data show CDR1 as GTSNPN and CDR2 as SVGIG (reference sequence). CDR3 in amino acids: CASVDRGPEAFF. The DNA of the CDR3 is TGTGCCTCCGTGGACAGGGGGCCCGAAGCTTTCTTT. Full variable domain (missing parts from reference TRBV30 and TRBJ1-1): SQTIHQWPATLVQPVGSPLSLECTVEGTSNPNLYWYRQAAGRGLQLLFYSVGIGQISSEVPQNLSASRPQDRQFILSSKKLLLSDSGFYLCASVDRGPEAFFGQGTRLTVV.

Many counts were recorded for this clonotype. This chain joins TRBV21-1 and TRBJ2-7; the DNA was not compared with TRBD1, the D call given in the table. TRBV21-1 has pseudogene status. The CDR3 totals 14 residues. The CDR3 region has the DNA TGTGCCAGTTGCGGGGGACAACGACCCTACGAGCAGTACTTC. Residues: CASCGGQRPYEQYF.

Ten or more counts support this clonotype. The rearrangement uses TRBV12-3 or TRBV12-4 and TRBJ1-4; TRBD1 might be the D (6 bases). The CDR3 is 15 residues long. The V end lost 5 bases, the J end lost 4 bases, and 14 bases lay between the germline ends. The CDR3 DNA is TGTGCCAGCAGTATCCGCGGACAGAGTAATGAAAAACTGTTTTTT. It is translated as CASSIRGQSNEKLFF.

A few counts support this clonotype. This rearrangement joins TRBV28 to TRBJ2-7; maybe TRBD2 (6 bases). The CDR3 runs to 13 residues. Germline V gene lookup returns CDR1 MDHEN and CDR2 SYDVKM. With 0 bases removed from V and 5 bases from J, the gap between germline ends came to 8 bases. The CDR3 region has the DNA TGTGCCAGCAGTTTATGGGGCGGGAACGAGCAGTACTTC. Amino acid sequence: CASSLWGGNEQYF. The variable domain in full, completed from reference TRBV28 and TRBJ2-7, reads DVKVTQSSRYLVKRTGEKVFLECVQDMDHENMFWYRQDPGLGLRLIYFSYDVKMKEKGDIPEGYSVSREKKERFSLILESASTNQTSMYLCASSLWGGNEQYFGPGTRLTVT.

There are a few counts of this clonotype. The rearrangement uses TRBV28 and TRBJ1-1; 8 bases agree with TRBD1. The J segment lost 10 bases and the V segment lost 10 bases, leaving 8 bases of the junction unmatched. The CDR3 length is 11 residues. Germline CDR1 reads MDHEN; CDR2 reads SYDVKM. The CDR3 loop is CATEQGVRAFF. The CDR3 nucleotides are TGTGCCACCGAACAGGGGGTCCGAGCTTTCTTT. Drawing the rest from reference TRBV28 and TRBJ1-1, the complete variable domain is DVKVTQSSRYLVKRTGEKVFLECVQDMDHENMFWYRQDPGLGLRLIYFSYDVKMKEKGDIPEGYSVSREKKERFSLILESASTNQTSMYLCATEQGVRAFFGQGTRLTVV.

This clonotype was detected ten times or more. The rearrangement uses TRBV30 and TRBJ1-1; D gene unclear. The V end was cut by 3 bases, the J end by 4 bases, with 15 bases between. Germline V gene lookup returns CDR1 GTSNPN and CDR2 SVGIG (reference sequence). This CDR3 has 14 residues. DNA for the CDR3: TGTGCCTGGAGCGACGCGGGGTTGGGCACTGAAGCTTTCTTT. Its translation: CAWSDAGLGTEAFF.

The CDR3 nucleotides are TGTGCCAGCAGCACTAGCGGGAGCCCTAGCACAGATACGCAGTATTTT. This gives the protein CASSTSGSPSTDTQYF. The chain has TRBV28 and TRBJ2-3, with 11 bases that match TRBD2. The V gene's germline CDR1 is MDHEN and CDR2 SYDVKM. Trimming cost V 6 bases and J 0 bases; bases outside gene matches: 5. The CDR3 covers 16 residues.

This clonotype was counted many times. The chain links TRBV6-5 to TRBJ1-2; tentative D call: TRBD1 (6 bases). Germline V gene sequence: CDR1 MNHEY, CDR2 SVGAGI. V was shortened by 3 bases and J by 10 bases, with 21 bases between the two germline ends. The CDR3 runs to 15 residues. This CDR3 is CASSYSQGEGQFYTF. The CDR3 DNA reads TGTGCCAGCAGTTATTCACAGGGTGAGGGGCAATTCTACACCTTC.

For this clonotype: Possible read error: a much larger clone is one base away. The CDR3 DNA follows: TGTGCCAGCAGCTTCCGGGACCGGTCCTACGAGCGGTACTTC. This codes for CASSFRDRSYERYF. V usage is TRBV13 and J usage is TRBJ2-7, with D perhaps given as TRBD1 or TRBD2 (5 bases each). This CDR3 contains 14 residues. Germline CDR1 reads PRHDT; CDR2 reads FYEKMQ (reference sequence).

In its sample, this clonotype was seen many times. The V gene is TRBV6-1, the J gene TRBJ2-7; TRBD1 might be the D (6 bases). The CDR3 spans 13 residues. V was cut by 6 bases and J by 6 bases, with 15 bases left in between. Germline V CDR1 and CDR2: MNHNS, SASEGT. CDR3 sequence (DNA): TGTGCCAGCAGAACAGGGTCGAAGGGCGAGCAGTACTTC. This sequence encodes CASRTGSKGEQYF.

This clonotype appeared a single time. No conserved phenylalanine or tryptophan ends this CDR3, so it is likely a read error. The chain couples TRBV3-1 to TRBJ2-7; 12 bases are shared with TRBD2. The V segment lost 4 bases and the J segment 0 bases; nucleotides outside the gene matches: 7. Germline assignment: CDR1 LGHDT and CDR2 YNNKEL (reference sequence). The CDR3 spans 17 residues. The CDR3 DNA is TGTGCCAGCAGCCCCCCTAGCGGGGGGGCTTACTCCTACGAGCAGTACCTC. Its protein is CASSPPSGGAYSYEQYL.

The chain employs TRBV6-5 and TRBJ1-1, with D perhaps matching TRBD1 (6 bases). CDR3 length equals 16 residues. The germline V and J ends were trimmed by 6 bases and 3 bases, with 20 bases remaining between them. In germline, CDR1 is MNHEY, CDR2 SVGAGI. The chain's CDR3 is CASSPTGGRRDTEAFF. The CDR3 coding sequence is TGTGCCAGCAGCCCGACGGGGGGGCGTAGGGACACTGAAGCTTTCTTT.

Turning to this clonotype: A much larger clone lies one base from this, so it may be a read error. The rearrangement joins TRBV7-2 to TRBJ2-1, with D maybe TRBD1 (5 bases). The V and J ends lost 2 bases and 8 bases respectively, with 16 bases between them. The CDR3 runs to 15 residues. Germline V gives CDR1 SGHTA, CDR2 FQGNSA. CDR3 in DNA: TGTGCCAGCAGCTTATATACGAGTTCAGGGTATGAGCAGTTCTTC. Translating it yields CASSLYTSSGYEQFF.

V and J are TRBV11-2 and TRBJ2-1; no definite D call. CDR3 length: 13 amino acids. The V gene lost 5 bases and the J gene lost 6 bases, with 11 bases spanning the gap. Germline CDR1 SGHAT, CDR2 FQNNGV. CDR3 region: CASSPLRTNEQFF. The CDR3 bases are TGTGCCAGCAGCCCCCTAAGGACCAATGAGCAGTTCTTC.

This clonotype was recorded at least ten times. At one of its ends the junction is not consistent with the germline gene, which may arise from a read error. The genes are TRBV7-2 and TRBJ2-1, with TRBD2 matching over 11 bases. This CDR3 spans 12 amino acids. Germline V CDR1 and CDR2: SGHTA, FQGNSA. The CDR3 sequence is CASSFSGGAEGF. For the CDR3, the DNA is TGTGCCAGCAGCTTTAGCGGGGGGGCCGAGGGGTTC.

Comment on this clonotype: Being one base from a much bigger clone, this may be a read error. The chain combines TRBV7-6 with TRBJ1-5; no clear D. Germline V gives CDR1 SGHVS, CDR2 FNYEAQ. The CDR3 contains 13 residues. The CDR3, as DNA: TGTGCCAGCAGCTTAGAGGTGGGTCAGCTCCAGCATTTT. Translation: CASSLEVGQLQHF.

This clonotype appeared a few times. The chain recombines TRBV10-3 with TRBJ1-1; possible D gene TRBD1, 6 bases. The CDR3 is 14 amino acids. V was clipped by 2 bases and J by 6 bases, with 13 bases between them. Germline values: CDR1 ENHRY, CDR2 SYGVKD. The CDR3 spells CAISEVRGMAEAFF. In nucleotides, the CDR3 is TGTGCCATCAGTGAGGTCAGGGGAATGGCTGAAGCTTTCTTT.

The table lists this clonotype with a few counts. The chain combines TRBV19 with TRBJ1-4; possible D gene TRBD1, 5 bases. V lost 3 bases, J lost 5 bases, and 13 bases lay in between. This CDR3 comprises 15 residues. Germline CDR1 and CDR2: LNHDA and SQIVND (reference sequence). The CDR3 DNA reads as TGTGCCAGTAGTATCTTAGACAGACCGAATGAAAAACTGTTTTTT. Translation gives CASSILDRPNEKLFF.

This clonotype was seen a handful of times. V is TRBV15 and J is TRBJ1-1; D call uncertain. The germline CDR1 and CDR2 sequences are LNHNV and YYDKDF (reference sequence). V gave up 5 bases and J gave up 4 bases, with 17 bases separating them. This CDR3 region has 15 residues. This CDR3 is CATSGTMEGATEAFF. The CDR3 region has the DNA TGTGCCACCAGCGGAACTATGGAGGGCGCCACTGAAGCTTTCTTT.

For this clonotype: This sequence may be a read error, since a much larger clone differs from it by one base. J is TRBJ1-1 and V is TRBV6-5; D remains ambiguous. The CDR3 is made up of 12 amino acids. V was trimmed by 10 bases and J by 6 bases, leaving 15 bases between them. From germline, CDR1 is MNHEY and CDR2 SVGAGI. Here the CDR3 reads CANIGPLSEAFF. The CDR3 bases are TGTGCCAACATTGGGCCGTTGTCTGAAGCTTTCTTT.

This clonotype appeared many times. The V and J genes are TRBV11-2 and TRBJ2-5, with 13 bases identical to TRBD2. The CDR3 sequence is 16 residues long. Germline trimming cut 5 bases from V and 1 base from J; bases unmatched to any gene: 4. In germline, CDR1 is SGHAT, CDR2 FQNNGV. CDR3 residues: CASSQRTSGGQETQYF. The CDR3 bases are TGTGCCAGCAGCCAACGGACTAGCGGGGGCCAAGAGACCCAGTACTTC.